What follows are 2 T cell receptor beta chains derived from one specimen sequenced in a study of CD8+ T cells in alopecia areata. It was cDNA, reverse transcribed from extracted RNA, that served as the sequencing template. Repertoires were generated with immunoSEQ multiplex PCR, while TCRdb's copy carries only in-frame clones and drops some. Counted here are approximately 150,000 clones, less than 75% occurring once; the ten biggest clones make up about an eighth. Here the sequenced sample was CD8+ T cells sorted from blood, taken at week 0. The receptors were gathered from a human donor with alopecia areata.

This chain uses TRBV14 with TRBJ2-1; possibly TRBD2 for D (5 bases). The CDR3 contains 16 residues. V was clipped by 4 bases and J by 0 bases, with 13 bases between them. The germline gives CDR1 SGHDN, CDR2 FVKESK. CDR3 DNA sequence: TGTGCCAGCAGCCTCATAGCGACGGGCTCCTACAATGAGCAGTTCTTC. Translating it yields CASSLIATGSYNEQFF.

This clone was counted a single time. The gene calls are TRBV9 and TRBJ1-1; no clear D gene. The V gene's germline CDR1 is SGDLS and CDR2 YYNGEE. V was pared by 3 bases and J by 5 bases, with 8 bases between. The CDR3 runs to 12 residues. Here the CDR3 reads CASSGLGTEAFF. Here the CDR3 DNA reads TGTGCCAGCAGCGGGCTGGGAACTGAAGCTTTCTTT.